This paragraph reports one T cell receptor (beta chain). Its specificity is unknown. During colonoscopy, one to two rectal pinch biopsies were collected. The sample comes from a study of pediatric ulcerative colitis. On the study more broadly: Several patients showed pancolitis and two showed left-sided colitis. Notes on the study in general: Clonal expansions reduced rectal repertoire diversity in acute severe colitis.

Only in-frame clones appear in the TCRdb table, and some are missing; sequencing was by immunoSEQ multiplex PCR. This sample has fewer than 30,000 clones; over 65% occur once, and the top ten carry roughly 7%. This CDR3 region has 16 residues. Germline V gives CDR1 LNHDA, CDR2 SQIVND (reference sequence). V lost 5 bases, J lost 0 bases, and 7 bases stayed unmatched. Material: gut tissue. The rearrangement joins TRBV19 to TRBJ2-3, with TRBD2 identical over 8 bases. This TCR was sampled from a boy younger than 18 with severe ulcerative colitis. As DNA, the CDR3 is TGTGCCAGTAGTCCCTTCGGGAGGGATAGCACAGATACGCAGTATTTT. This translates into CASSPFGRDSTDTQYF.